The 32 T cell receptor beta chains in this list originate from one sample, sequenced in a study of type 1 and type 2 diabetes patients. PCR was run on genomic DNA. The TCR beta CDR3 region was amplified using 30 forward and 13 reverse primers. TCRdb reanalysed the multiplex PCR reads using MiXCR and keeps one entry per CDR3 protein. The sample yields 250,000 to 300,000 distinct CDR3 sequences, around 50% seen once. Material for sequencing was peripheral blood mononuclear cells (PBMCs). The receptors stem from a man between 18 and 29 years old with type 2 diabetes.

The rearrangement links TRBV7-4 to TRBJ2-3; D is possibly TRBD1 (5 bases). Germline V CDR1 and CDR2: SGHVT, SQSDAQ. The CDR3 is 15 amino acids. The germline V and J ends were trimmed by 6 bases and 0 bases, with 13 bases remaining between them. In nucleotides, the CDR3 is TGTGCCAGCAGTCCCAGGGAATCTAGCACAGATACGCAGTATTTT. As protein: CASSPRESSTDTQYF.

This clonotype was observed a single time. The chain joins TRBV30 to TRBJ2-7; 12 nucleotides line up with TRBD2. In germline, CDR1 is GTSNPN, CDR2 SVGIG (reference sequence). This CDR3 comprises 17 residues. V dropped 4 bases and J dropped 7; count of bases not matched to a gene: 17. CDR3 DNA: TGTGCCTGGACTCGACTAGCGGGAGCATCTACAGCTAGGGAGCAGTACTTC. Translated, it gives CAWTRLAGASTAREQYF.

This clonotype was detected only a few times. This sequence joins TRBV29-1 and TRBJ2-2; 10 nucleotides match TRBD2. Losses at the gene ends were 6 bases for V and 1 base for J; bases not matched to a gene: 2. Per the germline V gene, CDR1 is SQVTM and CDR2 is ANQGSEA. CDR3 length: 14 amino acids. The CDR3 spells CSVRLAGNTGELFF. For the CDR3, the DNA is TGCAGCGTCCGACTAGCGGGGAACACCGGGGAGCTGTTTTTT.

This clonotype showed up just a few times. The V gene is TRBV12-3 or TRBV12-4, the J gene TRBJ2-2; D is undetermined. The CDR3 is 11 residues long. V was cut by 8 bases and J by 8 bases, with 9 bases left in between. CDR3 bases: TGTGCCAGCGGGCTTTATGGGGAGCTGTTTTTT. Its protein product is CASGLYGELFF.

The chain is built from TRBV12-3 or TRBV12-4 and TRBJ1-1, with a weak D call TRBD1 (6 bases). The CDR3 contains 15 residues. V dropped 6 bases and J dropped 1 base, with 15 bases sitting between them. CDR3 nucleotide sequence: TGTGCCAGCAGACCTGTGGACAGAACGAACACTGAAGCTTTCTTT. Protein sequence: CASRPVDRTNTEAFF.

The V call is TRBV3-1, the J call TRBJ2-7, with D tentatively TRBD1 or TRBD2 (6 bases each). In germline, CDR1 is LGHDT, CDR2 YNNKEL (reference sequence). The CDR3 is made up of 14 amino acids. V lost 3 bases, J lost 2 bases, and 11 bases lay in between. This CDR3 reads CASSQRDIPYEQYF. The CDR3 bases are TGTGCCAGCAGCCAGCGGGACATACCCTACGAGCAGTACTTC.

In the case of this clonotype: Its ends do not fully match the called genes, so a read error is possible. V usage is TRBV7-6 and J usage is TRBJ2-2, with 7 bases aligning to TRBD1. This CDR3 has 13 residues. Germline values: CDR1 SGHVS, CDR2 FNYEAQ. The chain's CDR3 is CASSLDRAGELFF. The CDR3 bases are TGTGCTAGCAGCTTAGACAGGGCCGGGGAGCTGTTTTTT. Complete variable domain (other parts from reference TRBV7-6 and TRBJ2-2): GAGVSQSPRYKVTKRGQDVALRCDPISGHVSLYWYRQALGQGPEFLTYFNYEAQQDKSGLPNDRFSAERPEGSISTLTIQRTEQRDSAMYRCASSLDRAGELFFGEGSRLTVL.

CDR3 residues: CAISEGPEINEKLFF. DNA of the CDR3: TGTGCCATCAGTGAAGGCCCGGAGATTAATGAAAAACTGTTTTTT. The V gene is TRBV10-3, the J gene TRBJ1-4, with no clear D. The CDR3 runs 15 residues. V was pared by 3 bases and J by 4 bases, with 12 bases between. Per germline, CDR1 ENHRY and CDR2 SYGVKD.

The sample holds a few counts of this clonotype. The CDR3 bases are TGTGCCTGGAGGCCTGGGGCTAACGAAGCTTTCTTT. Translated, it gives CAWRPGANEAFF. The chain carries TRBV30 and TRBJ1-1, with D perhaps TRBD1 (5 bases). The length of the CDR3 is 12 residues. Trimming stripped 3 bases from V and 8 bases from J, with 13 bases between. CDR1 is GTSNPN, CDR2 SVGIG, per germline (reference sequence).

On this clonotype: The germline gene is not matched at one end of the junction; a read error may be the cause. V and J are TRBV2 and TRBJ1-6; 7 bases agree with TRBD1. CDR3 length equals 15 residues. Germline lookup yields CDR1 SNHLY and CDR2 FYNNEI. The CDR3, as DNA: TGTGCCAGACAGATAACCGGGACAGTTAATTCACCCCCCCACTTT. It specifies CARQITGTVNSPPHF. Full variable domain (missing parts from reference TRBV2 and TRBJ1-6): EPEVTQTPSHQVTQMGQEVILRCVPISNHLYFYWYRQILGQKVEFLVSFYNNEISEKSEIFDDQFSVERPDGSNFTLKIRSTKLEDSAMYFCARQITGTVNSPPHFGNGTRLTVT.

This sequence joins TRBV15 and TRBJ2-7, with TRBD2 matching 11 bases. Trimming at V came to 3 bases and at J to 2 bases, leaving 6 bases not matched to a gene. The germline V gene encodes CDR1 LNHNV and CDR2 YYDKDF (reference sequence). The CDR3 sequence is 16 residues long. CDR3 sequence (DNA): TGTGCCACCAGCAGTGAGGGGACTAGCGGTACCTACGAGCAGTACTTC. It codes for CATSSEGTSGTYEQYF.

On this clonotype itself: A junction end diverges from the germline sequence, so it may reflect a read error. The CDR3 DNA reads TGCGCCGGCAGTGACAGGGACGTTTCCTACAATGAGCAGTTCTTC. Encoded protein: CAGSDRDVSYNEQFF. This chain links TRBV10-1 with TRBJ2-1, with 7 bases lining up with TRBD1. Germline V lookup: CDR1 WNHNN, CDR2 SYGVQD (reference sequence). The CDR3 has 15 amino acids.

The chain has TRBV20-1 and TRBJ2-6; tentatively, D is TRBD1 (6 bases). Trimming pared 2 bases from V and 0 bases from J, leaving 14 bases between. Looked up from germline, CDR1 is DFQATT and CDR2 is SNEGSKA (reference sequence). The CDR3 spans 17 residues. The CDR3: CSARTTDSSSGANVLTF. In DNA, the CDR3 is TGCAGTGCTAGAACCACGGACAGCAGCTCTGGGGCCAACGTCCTGACTTTC.

This clonotype was picked up a small number of times. V and J are TRBV4-3 and TRBJ1-1; 10 nucleotides line up with TRBD1. The length of the CDR3 is 16 residues. Germline CDR1 LGHNA, CDR2 YSLEER. The trim removed 3 bases at V and 5 bases at J, leaving 9 bases unmatched. This CDR3 reads CASSQEPGQGSTEAFF. DNA for the CDR3: TGCGCCAGCAGCCAGGAACCGGGACAGGGGAGTACTGAAGCTTTCTTT.

This chain joins TRBV20-1 and TRBJ2-5; 7 nucleotides agree with TRBD1. The junction had 3 bases not matched to a gene; V was cut back by 5 bases and J by 0 bases. The CDR3 has 13 residues. Germline CDR1 is DFQATT and CDR2 is SNEGSKA (reference sequence). CDR3 protein: CSAVDRYQETQYF. In DNA, the CDR3 is TGCAGTGCTGTGGACAGGTACCAAGAGACCCAGTACTTC.

This clonotype was counted only a few times. V is TRBV14 and J is TRBJ1-6; TRBD1 matches 9 bases. With 5 bases clipped from V and 9 bases from J, the junction kept 5 bases outside the gene matches. CDR3 size: 14 residues. Germline V gives CDR1 SGHDN, CDR2 FVKESK. The CDR3 is CASSRGQGSSPLHF. CDR3 bases: TGTGCCAGCAGCAGGGGACAGGGCAGTTCACCCCTCCACTTT.

This clonotype was seen more than once but under ten times. J is TRBJ2-1 and V is TRBV20-1, with 7 bases that match TRBD2. The V gene's germline CDR1 is DFQATT and CDR2 SNEGSKA (reference sequence). The V gene end was trimmed by 6 bases and the J gene end by 7 bases; junction bases not matched to a gene: 12. This CDR3 comprises 14 residues. The CDR3 coding sequence is TGCAGTGCCCATTCTAGGACTAGGAGGAATGAGCAGTTCTTC. Translating gives CSAHSRTRRNEQFF.

The rearrangement joins TRBV2 to TRBJ2-3; D could derive from TRBD1 or TRBD2 (5 bases each). The CDR3 is 15 amino acids. The germline CDR1 and CDR2 sequences are SNHLY and FYNNEI. V was cut by 4 bases and J by 1 base, with 12 bases left in between. For the CDR3, the DNA is TGTGCCAGCAGTGGGGACGGTCTAGGCACAGATACGCAGTATTTT. Encoded protein: CASSGDGLGTDTQYF. The entire variable domain, with the rest obtained from reference TRBV2 and TRBJ2-3, is as follows: EPEVTQTPSHQVTQMGQEVILRCVPISNHLYFYWYRQILGQKVEFLVSFYNNEISEKSEIFDDQFSVERPDGSNFTLKIRSTKLEDSAMYFCASSGDGLGTDTQYFGPGTRLTVL.

V gene TRBV7-7 combines with J gene TRBJ2-5; D is tentatively TRBD1 or TRBD2 (7 bases each). The germline V and J ends were trimmed by 5 bases and 9 bases, with 13 bases remaining between them. The germline V gene encodes CDR1 SSHAT and CDR2 FNYEAQ (reference sequence). CDR3 length equals 12 residues. The CDR3 region is CASSPGGEAQYF. The CDR3 DNA reads as TGTGCCAGCAGCCCAGGGGGGGAGGCCCAGTACTTC.

The rearrangement uses TRBV2 and TRBJ1-2, with 7 positions matching TRBD1. V gave up 6 bases and J gave up 8 bases; unmatched junction bases: 9. The germline gives CDR1 SNHLY, CDR2 FYNNEI. This CDR3 has 13 amino acids. The CDR3 DNA is TGTGCCAGCAGCCCCACAGGGGCTGAGGGCTACACCTTC. Its protein is CASSPTGAEGYTF.

Only a few counts were recorded for this clonotype. The chain links TRBV13 to TRBJ1-1; D is unresolved. Trimming took 5 bases from V and 0 from J, leaving 7 bases between them. The CDR3 is 13 amino acids. Per germline, CDR1 PRHDT and CDR2 FYEKMQ (reference sequence). The CDR3 coding sequence is TGTGCCAGCAGCCAGGAATTGAACACTGAAGCTTTCTTT. Protein sequence: CASSQELNTEAFF.

The V call is TRBV10-3, the J call TRBJ2-7; tentatively, D is TRBD1 (5 bases). Looked up from germline, CDR1 is ENHRY and CDR2 is SYGVKD. Trimming removed 0 bases at V and 2 bases at J, with 11 bases between. The CDR3 loop spans 15 amino acids. CDR3 DNA: TGTGCCATCAGTGAGTCGGCAGGGCTAGCCTACGAGCAGTACTTC. This encodes CAISESAGLAYEQYF.

This clonotype was recorded a few times. The rearrangement links TRBV2 to TRBJ2-7; D not resolved. The CDR3 length is 12 residues. Germline V gene sequence: CDR1 SNHLY, CDR2 FYNNEI. V was pared by 5 bases and J by 4 bases, with 9 bases between. CDR3 sequence (DNA): TGTGCCAGCAGTTTCCGCGGATACGAGCAGTACTTC. Its translation: CASSFRGYEQYF.

The chain links TRBV12-3 or TRBV12-4 to TRBJ2-1; D gene unclear. This CDR3 has 16 residues. Trimming shortened V by 0 bases and J by 0 bases, and 9 bases separated the two germline ends. CDR3 protein: CASSLASISSYNEQFF. As DNA, the CDR3 is TGTGCCAGCAGTTTAGCGAGCATAAGCTCCTACAATGAGCAGTTCTTC.

This sequence joins TRBV25-1 and TRBJ2-1; D is possibly TRBD1 or TRBD2 (5 bases each). Trimming cost V 3 bases and J 8 bases, with 20 bases left between them. Germline CDR1 reads MGHDK; CDR2 reads SYGVNS. This CDR3 has 16 amino acids. The CDR3 DNA reads as TGTGCCAGCAGTGACAAAGGGACGGGGCCTTACGATGAGCAGTTCTTC. Translation gives CASSDKGTGPYDEQFF.

This chain joins TRBV10-2 and TRBJ1-2; the match to TRBD1 covers 9 bases. The J segment lost 5 bases and the V segment lost 5 bases, leaving 6 bases of the junction unmatched. This CDR3 has 14 amino acids. CDR1 WSHSY and CDR2 SAAADI come from the germline V gene. The CDR3: CASSRGTGSYGYTF. Here the CDR3 DNA reads TGCGCCAGCAGTAGAGGGACAGGGTCTTATGGCTACACCTTC.

The CDR3 bases are TGTGCCAGCAGCTTAGATGATACGGGAGGGCCTCACCCAGATACGCAGTATTTT. This gives the protein CASSLDDTGGPHPDTQYF. The chain is built from TRBV13 and TRBJ2-3; 8 nucleotides agree with TRBD2. The junction had 13 bases not matched to a gene; V was cut back by 1 base and J by 4 bases. Germline values: CDR1 PRHDT, CDR2 FYEKMQ (reference sequence). This CDR3 has 18 residues.

V usage is TRBV19 and J usage is TRBJ2-7, with TRBD2 identical over 10 bases. Trimming cost V 4 bases and J 6 bases; bases outside gene matches: 6. The length of the CDR3 is 14 residues. The germline V gene has CDR1 LNHDA and CDR2 SQIVND (reference sequence). CDR3 protein: CASSSLAGAGEQYF. In DNA, the CDR3 is TGTGCCAGTAGTAGTCTAGCGGGAGCGGGCGAGCAGTACTTC.

The rearrangement joins TRBV30 to TRBJ1-2; D not resolved. The CDR3 spans 12 residues. Trimming cost V 1 base and J 4 bases, with 7 bases left between them. CDR1 and CDR2 from the germline V gene are GTSNPN and SVGIG (reference sequence). The CDR3 region has the DNA TGTGCCTGGAGTGCCCCCCCCTATGGCTACACCTTC. Encoded protein: CAWSAPPYGYTF.

This chain joins TRBV28 and TRBJ2-3; TRBD2 matches at 12 bases. Trimming at V came to 3 bases and at J to 3 bases, leaving 1 base not matched to a gene. Germline CDR1 is MDHEN and CDR2 is SYDVKM. The CDR3 loop spans 15 amino acids. CDR3 coding DNA: TGTGCCAGCAGTTTGACTAGCGGGAGAACAGATACGCAGTATTTT. Protein product: CASSLTSGRTDTQYF.

There are a few counts of this clonotype. The J gene is TRBJ1-2, the V gene TRBV20-1; 11 bases are shared with TRBD1. V was pared by 7 bases and J by 8 bases, with 9 bases of the junction left unmatched. This CDR3 comprises 13 residues. Germline V gives CDR1 DFQATT, CDR2 SNEGSKA (reference sequence). CDR3 nucleotide sequence: TGCAGTGTCGGGGACAGGGGGGAAGGGGGCTACACCTTC. It translates to CSVGDRGEGGYTF.

The genes are TRBV13 and TRBJ1-6; D is unclear. The length of the CDR3 is 12 residues. From germline, CDR1 is PRHDT and CDR2 FYEKMQ (reference sequence). Deletions cut 10 bases from V and 7 bases from J, with 11 bases between. The CDR3 here is CAISASNSPLHF. CDR3 DNA sequence: TGTGCCATCAGTGCCTCCAATTCACCCCTCCACTTT.